This record looks at one TCR beta chain sequence and its context. This sample is part of a study of shared clonotypes between healthy human individuals. Only in-frame clones appear in the TCRdb table, and some are missing; sequencing was by immunoSEQ multiplex PCR. The table records some 380,000 clones, approximately 96% of them present only once. Sequencing was performed on memory CD8+ T cells sorted from blood. Subset defined: CD45RO+ cells pooled with CCR7-negative TemRA cells. This sequence originates from a man aged 25 to 45 in good health.

The CDR3 is CASSLGTAFNYGYTF. CDR3 nucleotides: TGTGCCAGCAGCTTAGGGACAGCCTTTAACTATGGCTACACCTTC. The V call is TRBV7-8, the J call TRBJ1-2, with a weak D call TRBD1 (6 bases). Germline V gene data show CDR1 as SGHVS and CDR2 as FQNEAQ. CDR3 length: 15 residues. Trimming shortened V by 1 base and J by 1 base, and 10 bases separated the two germline ends.